The 22 T cell receptor beta chains in this list originate from one sample, sequenced in a study of T cells in Graves' hyperthyroidism and ophthalmopathy. Amplified regions were TCR beta CDR3 sequences from RNA transcripts. Using the HTBI primer set, a first-round RT-PCR was run on the TCR CDR3. TCRdb reprocessed the multiplex PCR reads via MiXCR and lists one record per CDR3 protein. There are under 700,000 distinct CDR3 sequences in the sample; around 45% occur only once, and just under 8.5% lies in the top ten. Sequenced: peripheral blood or thyroid tissue (not recorded which). The source is a woman aged 18-29 years with Graves' hyperthyroidism.

CDR3 amino acids: CAISLKGPYGYTF. In nucleotides, the CDR3 is TGTGCCATCAGTCTTAAGGGGCCTTATGGCTACACCTTC. This chain connects TRBV10-3 to TRBJ1-2, with a possible D match to TRBD1 (5 bases). This CDR3 has 13 amino acids. Germline-derived CDR1 and CDR2 are ENHRY and SYGVKD. V dropped 5 bases and J dropped 5 bases, with 12 bases sitting between them.

The V and J genes are TRBV12-3 or TRBV12-4 and TRBJ2-7; maybe TRBD2 (5 bases). Trimming cost V 7 bases and J 5 bases, with 18 bases left between them. This CDR3 spans 14 amino acids. Here the CDR3 DNA reads TGTGCCAGCACTCAAGACACCGGAGGAAACGAGCAGTACTTC. Encoded protein: CASTQDTGGNEQYF.

This clonotype was detected many times. CDR3 sequence reads: CSVEGRRDYGYTF. The CDR3 bases are TGCAGCGTTGAAGGTCGCAGGGACTATGGCTACACCTTC. The rearrangement joins TRBV29-1 to TRBJ1-2, with a weak D call TRBD1 (5 bases). Trimming cost V 1 base and J 3 bases, with 9 bases left between them. Germline V gives CDR1 SQVTM, CDR2 ANQGSEA. The CDR3 is made up of 13 amino acids.

This clonotype was observed a single time. This sequence joins TRBV7-9 and TRBJ2-1; D uncertain. Germline-derived CDR1 and CDR2 are SEHNR and FQNEAQ (reference sequence). The CDR3 sequence is 15 residues long. Trimming cost V 0 bases and J 0 bases, with 6 bases left between them. The CDR3 DNA sequence: TGTGCCAGCAGCTTAGCGAGGAGCTCCTACAATGAGCAGTTCTTC. Translated, it gives CASSLARSSYNEQFF.

The chain couples TRBV24-1 to TRBJ2-5; D ambiguous. The CDR3 covers 10 residues. Germline values: CDR1 KGHDR, CDR2 SFDVKD. V dropped 8 bases and J dropped 1 base, with 1 base sitting between them. The CDR3 here is CATTQETQYF. CDR3 in DNA: TGTGCCACCACCCAAGAGACCCAGTACTTC.

The chain employs TRBV7-2 and TRBJ2-7; 9 positions agree with TRBD2. Germline CDR1 is SGHTA and CDR2 is FQGNSA. CDR3 length equals 17 residues. With 4 bases clipped from V and 5 bases from J, the junction kept 15 bases outside the gene matches. CDR3 in amino acids: CASSSGAGGRAFDEQYF. The CDR3 coding sequence is TGTGCCAGCAGCTCTGGGGCAGGCGGGAGGGCCTTCGACGAGCAGTACTTC.

This clonotype was seen repeatedly, ten times or more. The V call is TRBV25-1, the J call TRBJ1-6; 7 positions match TRBD1. Per the germline V gene, CDR1 is MGHDK and CDR2 is SYGVNS. V trimming: 4 bases; J trimming: 9 bases; junction bases outside the gene matches: 3. There are 13 residues in the CDR3. Here the CDR3 DNA reads TGTGCCAGCAGTGGACAGGGCCCTTCACCCCTCCACTTT. It is translated as CASSGQGPSPLHF.

On this clonotype itself: The junction shows a germline mismatch at one end, possibly a read error. The chain joins TRBV7-9 to TRBJ2-2; no firm D call. This CDR3 contains 14 residues. CDR1 and CDR2 (germline): SEHNR, FQNEAQ (reference sequence). CDR3 protein: CASSQAGNTGELFF. The CDR3 bases are TGCGCCAGCAGCCAAGCAGGGAACACCGGGGAGCTGTTTTTT. Full variable domain (outside the CDR3, taken from reference TRBV7-9 and TRBJ2-2): DTGVSQNPRHKITKRGQNVTFRCDPISEHNRLYWYRQTLGQGPEFLTYFQNEAQLEKSRLLSDRFSAERPKGSFSTLEIQRTEQGDSAMYLCASSQAGNTGELFFGEGSRLTVL.

This clonotype has only one observation. The chain combines TRBV25-1 with TRBJ1-2; no clear D. The CDR3 is made up of 16 amino acids. The germline V and J ends were trimmed by 6 bases and 4 bases, with 21 bases remaining between them. Looked up from germline, CDR1 is MGHDK and CDR2 is SYGVNS. In DNA, the CDR3 is TGTGCCAGCAGCCCAACGGGCTTCGGGAGCAGCTATGGCTACACCTTC. Translated: CASSPTGFGSSYGYTF.

Regarding this clonotype: A junction boundary mismatches the germline segment, possibly from a read error. This chain links TRBV14 with TRBJ1-2, with D unclear. This CDR3 has 13 residues. Germline lookup yields CDR1 SGHDN and CDR2 FVKESK. CDR3 sequence reads: CASNQSLKYGYTF. CDR3 nucleotides: TGTGCCAGCAACCAATCCCTAAAATATGGCTACACCTTC.

The CDR3 loop is CASTRGGGGHEQYF. The CDR3, as DNA: TGTGCCAGTACCCGCGGTGGAGGGGGCCACGAGCAGTACTTC. The V and J genes are TRBV11-1 and TRBJ2-7, with D possibly matching TRBD1 (7 bases). The CDR3 loop spans 14 amino acids. CDR1 and CDR2 from the germline V gene are SGHAT and FQDESV (reference sequence). V was trimmed by 9 bases and J by 5 bases, leaving 20 bases between them.

The gene calls are TRBV15 and TRBJ2-5; no clear D gene. The germline V gene encodes CDR1 LNHNV and CDR2 YYDKDF (reference sequence). This CDR3 comprises 17 residues. Deletions cut 0 bases from V and 1 base from J, with 15 bases between. CDR3 sequence: CATSRDKARWGQETQYF. The CDR3 DNA reads as TGTGCCACCAGCAGAGATAAAGCCAGGTGGGGCCAAGAGACCCAGTACTTC.

Note on this clonotype: One junction end does not reproduce the germline sequence, and a read error may be involved. The rearrangement uses TRBV7-9 and TRBJ2-5; D is undetermined. Germline lookup yields CDR1 SEHNR and CDR2 FQNEAQ (reference sequence). This CDR3 region has 16 residues. This chain's CDR3 is CATSSLLGRDGETQYF. For the CDR3, the DNA is TGTGCCACCAGCTCCTTGCTCGGACGTGATGGAGAGACCCAGTACTTC.

This clonotype was counted only a few times. The chain joins TRBV7-2 to TRBJ1-1, with D uncertain. Germline CDR1 reads SGHTA; CDR2 reads FQGNSA. This CDR3 is built from 14 residues. Trimming left V 4 bases short and J 2 bases short, with 11 bases between. The CDR3 spells CASSWGTFNTEAFF. CDR3 sequence (DNA): TGTGCCAGCAGCTGGGGAACGTTCAACACTGAAGCTTTCTTT.

Concerning this clonotype itself: Germline and junction disagree at one end, which may indicate a read error. V and J are TRBV2 and TRBJ1-5; D is unclear. The germline gives CDR1 SNHLY, CDR2 FYNNEI. This CDR3 region has 15 residues. Here the CDR3 DNA reads TGCGCCAGCAGCCAAGTTTGGAAGGAGGATCAGCCCCAGCATTTT. Encoded protein: CASSQVWKEDQPQHF.

CDR3 region: CASSIGQGAAQETQYF. For the CDR3, the DNA is TGCGCCAGCAGCATAGGACAGGGGGCGGCCCAAGAGACCCAGTACTTC. V gene TRBV5-1 combines with J gene TRBJ2-5, with 11 bases lining up with TRBD1. Germline-derived CDR1 and CDR2 are SGHRS and YFSETQ. Unmatched junction bases numbered 6, after V lost 4 bases and J lost 1 base. There are 16 residues in the CDR3.

The rearrangement joins TRBV7-2 to TRBJ2-5, with a tentative D call TRBD2 (6 bases). CDR3 length equals 15 residues. V was shortened by 9 bases and J by 5 bases, with 22 bases between the two germline ends. Germline V gives CDR1 SGHTA, CDR2 FQGNSA. This CDR3 reads CASSVGARGGETQYF. CDR3 bases: TGTGCCAGTAGCGTCGGGGCGCGGGGCGGGGAGACCCAGTACTTC.

The chain is built from TRBV20-1 and TRBJ1-5; 7 positions match TRBD1. Germline V gene lookup returns CDR1 DFQATT and CDR2 SNEGSKA (reference sequence). V was pared by 7 bases and J by 4 bases, with 7 bases of the junction left unmatched. The CDR3 runs 13 residues. The CDR3 region has the DNA TGCAGTGTTAGCGACAGGGAGAATCAGCCCCAGCATTTT. It translates to CSVSDRENQPQHF.

The chain links TRBV2 to TRBJ1-4; 8 bases align to TRBD1. The V gene end was trimmed by 3 bases and the J gene end by 13 bases; junction bases not matched to a gene: 4. The CDR3 is made up of 12 amino acids. CDR1 is SNHLY, CDR2 FYNNEI, per germline. CDR3 bases: TGTGCCAGCAGTGACCGACAGGGGAGACTGTTTTTT. It codes for CASSDRQGRLFF.

CDR3 region: CASSLGGDFSYEQYF. The CDR3 DNA is TGTGCCAGCAGCTTAGGGGGGGACTTCTCCTACGAGCAGTACTTC. The rearrangement uses TRBV13 and TRBJ2-7, with D perhaps TRBD2 (6 bases). The CDR3 extends over 15 amino acids. Trimming cost V 0 bases and J 0 bases, with 9 bases left between them. Germline V lookup: CDR1 PRHDT, CDR2 FYEKMQ (reference sequence).

The sample holds many counts of this clonotype. The chain uses TRBV29-1 and TRBJ1-2, with 9 bases matching TRBD1. The CDR3 is made up of 10 amino acids. The ends lost 6 bases at V and 8 bases at J; junction bases unmatched: 1. Germline assignment: CDR1 SQVTM and CDR2 ANQGSEA. The CDR3: CSVDRGGYTF. DNA of the CDR3: TGCAGCGTGGACAGGGGCGGCTACACCTTC.

This chain links TRBV19 with TRBJ1-5; 8 nucleotides agree with TRBD1. The CDR3 totals 15 residues. Germline V gene lookup returns CDR1 LNHDA and CDR2 SQIVND (reference sequence). After removal of 4 bases from V and 4 bases from J, the junction contained 6 bases not matched to a gene. CDR3 coding DNA: TGTGCCAGTAGTAAGGCGAGACAGGGGAATCAGCCCCAGCATTTT. Translating it yields CASSKARQGNQPQHF.